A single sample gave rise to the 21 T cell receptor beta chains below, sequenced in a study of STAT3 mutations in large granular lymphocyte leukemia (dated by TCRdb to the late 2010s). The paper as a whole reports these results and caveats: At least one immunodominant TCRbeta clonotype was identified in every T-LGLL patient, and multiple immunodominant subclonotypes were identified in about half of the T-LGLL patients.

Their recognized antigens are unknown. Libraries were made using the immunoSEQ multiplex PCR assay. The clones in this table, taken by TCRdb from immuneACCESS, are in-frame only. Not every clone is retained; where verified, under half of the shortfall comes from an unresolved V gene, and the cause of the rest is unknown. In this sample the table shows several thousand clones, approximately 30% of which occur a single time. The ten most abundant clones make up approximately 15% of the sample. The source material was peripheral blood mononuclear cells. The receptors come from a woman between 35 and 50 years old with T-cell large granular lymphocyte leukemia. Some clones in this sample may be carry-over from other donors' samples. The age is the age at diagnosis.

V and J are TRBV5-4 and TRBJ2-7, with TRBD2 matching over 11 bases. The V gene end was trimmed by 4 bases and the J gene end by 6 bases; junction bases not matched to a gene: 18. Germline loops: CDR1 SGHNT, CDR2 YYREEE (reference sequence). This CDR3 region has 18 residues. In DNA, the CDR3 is TGTGCCAGCAGCCCTTACCGGGGCTTCACTAGCGGGAGTAGCGAGCAGTACTTC. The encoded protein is CASSPYRGFTSGSSEQYF.

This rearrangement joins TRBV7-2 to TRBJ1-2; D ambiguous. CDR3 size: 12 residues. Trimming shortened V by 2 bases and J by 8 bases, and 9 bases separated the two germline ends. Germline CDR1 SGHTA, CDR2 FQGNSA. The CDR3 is CASSLYVSGYTF. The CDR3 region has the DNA TGTGCCAGCAGCTTATACGTATCCGGCTACACCTTC.

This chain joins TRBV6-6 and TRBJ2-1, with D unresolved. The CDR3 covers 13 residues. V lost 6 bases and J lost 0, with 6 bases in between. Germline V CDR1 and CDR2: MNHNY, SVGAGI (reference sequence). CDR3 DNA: TGTGCCAGCAGCGCAAGCTCCTACAATGAGCAGTTCTTC. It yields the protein CASSASSYNEQFF.

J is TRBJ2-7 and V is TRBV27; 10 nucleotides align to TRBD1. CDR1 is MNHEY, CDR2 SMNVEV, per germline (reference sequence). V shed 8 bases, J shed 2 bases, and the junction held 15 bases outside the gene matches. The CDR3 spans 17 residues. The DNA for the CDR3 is TGTGCCAGCCGAGACAGGGGGCTCGGGATCGAGGCCTACGAGCAGTACTTC. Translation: CASRDRGLGIEAYEQYF.

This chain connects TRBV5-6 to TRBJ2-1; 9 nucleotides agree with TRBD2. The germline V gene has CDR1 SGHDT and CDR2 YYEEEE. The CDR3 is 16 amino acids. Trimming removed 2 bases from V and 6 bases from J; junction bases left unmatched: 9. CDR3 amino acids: CASSLNGRGGLNEQFF. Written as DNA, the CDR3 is TGTGCCAGCAGCTTAAATGGGCGGGGGGGCCTCAATGAGCAGTTCTTC.

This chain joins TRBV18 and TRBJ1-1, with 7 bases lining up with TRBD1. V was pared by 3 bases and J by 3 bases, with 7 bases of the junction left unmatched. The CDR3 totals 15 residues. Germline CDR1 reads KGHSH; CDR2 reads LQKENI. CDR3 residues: CASSPRGQGDTEAFF. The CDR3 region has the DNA TGTGCCAGCTCACCGAGGGGGCAGGGCGACACTGAAGCTTTCTTT.

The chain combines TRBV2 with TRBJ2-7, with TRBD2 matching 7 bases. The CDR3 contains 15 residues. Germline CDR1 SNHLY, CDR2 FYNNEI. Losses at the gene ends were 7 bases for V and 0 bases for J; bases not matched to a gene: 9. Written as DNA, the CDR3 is TGTGCCAGCAAGCCCCTAGCGGCGATCTCCTACGAGCAGTACTTC. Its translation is CASKPLAAISYEQYF.

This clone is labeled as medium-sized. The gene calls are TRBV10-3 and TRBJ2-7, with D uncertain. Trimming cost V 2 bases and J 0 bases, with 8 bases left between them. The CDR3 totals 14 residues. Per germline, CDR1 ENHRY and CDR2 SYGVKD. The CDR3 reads CAISEEESSYEQYF. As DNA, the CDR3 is TGTGCCATCAGTGAGGAGGAGAGCTCCTACGAGCAGTACTTC.

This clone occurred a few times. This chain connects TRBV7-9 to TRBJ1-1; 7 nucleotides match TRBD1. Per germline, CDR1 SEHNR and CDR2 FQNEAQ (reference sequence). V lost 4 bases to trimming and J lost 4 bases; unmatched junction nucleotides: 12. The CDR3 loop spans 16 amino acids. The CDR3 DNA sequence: TGTGCCAGCAGCTCGCTCAATCCTTCAGGGGGCACTGAAGCTTTCTTT. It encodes CASSSLNPSGGTEAFF.

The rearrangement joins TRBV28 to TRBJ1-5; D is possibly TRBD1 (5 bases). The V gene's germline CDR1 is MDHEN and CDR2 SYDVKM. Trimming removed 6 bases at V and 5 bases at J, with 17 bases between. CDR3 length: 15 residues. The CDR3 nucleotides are TGTGCCAGCAGCCGCAGCGATGGGGGGGATCAGCCCCAGCATTTT. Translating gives CASSRSDGGDQPQHF.

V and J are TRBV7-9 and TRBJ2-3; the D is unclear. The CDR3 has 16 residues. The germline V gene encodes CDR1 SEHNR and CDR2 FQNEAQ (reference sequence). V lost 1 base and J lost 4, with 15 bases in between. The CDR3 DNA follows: TGTGCCAGCAGCTTAGGTAGTACCCAGTTGGCAGATACGCAGTATTTT. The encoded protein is CASSLGSTQLADTQYF.

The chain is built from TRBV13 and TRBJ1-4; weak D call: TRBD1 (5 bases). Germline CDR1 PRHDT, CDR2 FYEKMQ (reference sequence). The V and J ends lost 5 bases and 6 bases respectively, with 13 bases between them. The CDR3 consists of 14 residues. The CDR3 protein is CASSDKIGDEKLFF. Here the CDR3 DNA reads TGTGCCAGCAGCGATAAGATAGGGGATGAAAAACTGTTTTTT.

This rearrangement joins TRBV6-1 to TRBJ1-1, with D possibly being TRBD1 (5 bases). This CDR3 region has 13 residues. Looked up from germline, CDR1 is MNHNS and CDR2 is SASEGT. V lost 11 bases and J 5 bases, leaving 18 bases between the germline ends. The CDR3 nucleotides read TGTGCCGGGTCCGATCGGGGACGGACTGAAGCTTTCTTT. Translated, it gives CAGSDRGRTEAFF.

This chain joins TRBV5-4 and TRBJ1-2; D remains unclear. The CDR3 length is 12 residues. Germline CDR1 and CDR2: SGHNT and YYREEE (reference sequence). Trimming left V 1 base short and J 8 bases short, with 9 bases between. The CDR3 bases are TGTGCCAGCAGCTTGCGGGGTGAGGGCTACACCTTC. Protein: CASSLRGEGYTF.

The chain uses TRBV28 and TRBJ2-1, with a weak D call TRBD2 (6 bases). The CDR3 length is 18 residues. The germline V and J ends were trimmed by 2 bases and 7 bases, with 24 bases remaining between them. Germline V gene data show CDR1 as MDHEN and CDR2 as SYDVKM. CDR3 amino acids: CASSLLILSGWGSNEQFF. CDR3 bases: TGTGCCAGCAGTTTACTTATTCTAAGCGGGTGGGGATCGAATGAGCAGTTCTTC.

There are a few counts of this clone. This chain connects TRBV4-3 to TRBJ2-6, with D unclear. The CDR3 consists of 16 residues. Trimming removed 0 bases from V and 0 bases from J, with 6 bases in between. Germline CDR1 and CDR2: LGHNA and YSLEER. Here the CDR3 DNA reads TGCGCCAGCAGCCAAGAGGGGTTCTCTGGGGCCAACGTCCTGACTTTC. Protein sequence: CASSQEGFSGANVLTF.

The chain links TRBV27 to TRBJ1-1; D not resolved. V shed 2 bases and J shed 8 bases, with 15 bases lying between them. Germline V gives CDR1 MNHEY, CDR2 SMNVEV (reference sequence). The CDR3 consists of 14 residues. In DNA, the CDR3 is TGTGCCAGCAGTTTACGGCTTTCAGGCACCGAAGCTTTCTTT. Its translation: CASSLRLSGTEAFF.

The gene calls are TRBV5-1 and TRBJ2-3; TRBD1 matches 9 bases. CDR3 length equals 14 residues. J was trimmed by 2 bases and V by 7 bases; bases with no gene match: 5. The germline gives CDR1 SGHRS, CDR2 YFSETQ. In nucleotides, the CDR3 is TGCGCCAGCCTCCGGGACAGGGACACAGATACGCAGTATTTT. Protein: CASLRDRDTDTQYF.

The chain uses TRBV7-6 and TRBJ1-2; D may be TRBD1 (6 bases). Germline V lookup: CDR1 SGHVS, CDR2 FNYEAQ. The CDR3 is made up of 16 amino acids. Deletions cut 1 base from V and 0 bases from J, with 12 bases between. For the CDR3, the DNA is TGTGCCAGCAGCTTAGAAGTGACAGGACCTAACTATGGCTACACCTTC. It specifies CASSLEVTGPNYGYTF.

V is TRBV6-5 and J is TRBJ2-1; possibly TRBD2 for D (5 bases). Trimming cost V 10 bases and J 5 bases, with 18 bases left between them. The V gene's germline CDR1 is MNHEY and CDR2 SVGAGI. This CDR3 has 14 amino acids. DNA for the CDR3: TGTGCCACAGCGTCGGGGAGTCAGGACAATGAGCAGTTCTTC. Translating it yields CATASGSQDNEQFF.

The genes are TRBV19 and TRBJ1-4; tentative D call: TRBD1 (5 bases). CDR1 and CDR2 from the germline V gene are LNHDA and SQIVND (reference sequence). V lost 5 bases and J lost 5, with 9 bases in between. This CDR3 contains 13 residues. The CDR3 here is CASSWAGNEKLFF. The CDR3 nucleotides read TGTGCCAGTAGTTGGGCAGGGAATGAAAAACTGTTTTTT.